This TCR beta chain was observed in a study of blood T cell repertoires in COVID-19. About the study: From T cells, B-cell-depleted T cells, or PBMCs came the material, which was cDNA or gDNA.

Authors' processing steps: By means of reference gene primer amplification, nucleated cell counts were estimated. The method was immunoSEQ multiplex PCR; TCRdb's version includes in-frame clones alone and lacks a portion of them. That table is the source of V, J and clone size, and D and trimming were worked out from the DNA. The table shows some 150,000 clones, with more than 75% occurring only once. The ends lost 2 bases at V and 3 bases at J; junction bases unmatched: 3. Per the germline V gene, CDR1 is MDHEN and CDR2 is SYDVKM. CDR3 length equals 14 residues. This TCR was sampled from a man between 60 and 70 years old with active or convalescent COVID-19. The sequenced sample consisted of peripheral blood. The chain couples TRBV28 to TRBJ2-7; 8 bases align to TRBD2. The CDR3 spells CASSLDGGVYEQYF. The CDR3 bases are TGTGCCAGCAGTTTAGACGGGGGGGTCTACGAGCAGTACTTC.